Listed below are T cell receptor beta chains from one sample, sequenced in a study of response to subunit inactivated influenza vaccine. A single record per CDR3 protein comes from TCRdb applying MiXCR to the RT-PCR reads. This table has roughly 620,000 distinct CDR3 sequences, approximately 11% appearing once. In addition, the sample was reused for a study of T cells expressing NK-cell markers.

The sample here was PBMCs from blood, taken on the day of vaccination. Receptors originate from a man between 45 and 60 years old who received an inactivated influenza vaccine. The CDR3 runs from the conserved cysteine through the conserved F or W. A D gene is named only where the DNA matches it firmly. Clone size is given for some rows only: seen once, a few or many times, or a class if the clone is expanded.

J gene | V gene | clone size | D gene | CDR3 DNA | CDR3 protein
TRBJ2-1 | TRBV5-1 | - | - | TGCGCCAGCAGCTTGGCCTTAGGGAGGAATGAGCAGTTCTTC | CASSLALGRNEQFF
TRBJ1-3 | TRBV19 | few | - | TGTGCCAGTTCAGACCCTGGATCAGGAAACACCATATATTTT | CASSDPGSGNTIYF
TRBJ2-7 | TRBV20-1 | few | - | TGCAGTGCTAGAGGTCCGGGACAACCTTTCTACGAGCAGTACTTC | CSARGPGQPFYEQYF
TRBJ2-2 | TRBV9 | - | - | TGTGCCAGCAGCGTCGACCTCGGGGAGCTGTTTTTT | CASSVDLGELFF
TRBJ2-7 | TRBV6-2/TRBV6-3 | few | TRBD2 | TGTGCCAGCAGTAACTTGGGGACTATAGACCAGTACTTC | CASSNLGTIDQYF
TRBJ1-2 | TRBV29-1 | - | - | TGCAGCGTTGTGCAGGGGCGGGAAGGCTACACCTTC | CSVVQGREGYTF
TRBJ2-5 | TRBV27 | few | TRBD2 | TGTGCCAGCAGTTTAACCCACCTTAGCGGGGACCAAGAGACCCAGTACTTC | CASSLTHLSGDQETQYF
TRBJ2-4 | TRBV7-8 | many | - | TGTGCCAGCAGCTTAGGGCCGTTAATTGTGACCAAAAACATTCAGTACTTC | CASSLGPLIVTKNIQYF
TRBJ2-7 | TRBV19 | many | TRBD2 | TGTGCCAGTAGAGAAAGGGCGGGAGCCCCCTACGAGCAGTACTTC | CASRERAGAPYEQYF
TRBJ2-7 | TRBV6-5 | few | - | TGTGCCAGCAGTTACTCGGGGGTTGTCTACGAGCAGTACTTC | CASSYSGVVYEQYF
TRBJ2-7 | TRBV7-9 | many | - | TGTGCCAGCAGCTTCTCAGGGTTCGTCGACGAGCAGTACTTC | CASSFSGFVDEQYF
TRBJ2-1 | TRBV24-1 | - | TRBD1 | TGTGCCACCAGTGATTTGCGGACAGGGCAGGACAATGAGCAGTTCTTC | CATSDLRTGQDNEQFF
TRBJ2-1 | TRBV28 | few | TRBD2 | TGTGCCAGCAGTTTAGTGGCTAGCGGCCCCTACAATGAGCAGTTCTTC | CASSLVASGPYNEQFF
TRBJ1-1 | TRBV19 | - | - | TGTGCCAGTATTGGGGACCCTGAAGCTTTCTTT | CASIGDPEAFF
TRBJ2-2 | TRBV5-1 | - | - | TGCGCCAGCAGCTTGGCCATGCGGGAGAACACCGGGGAGCTGTTTTTT | CASSLAMRENTGELFF
TRBJ2-4 | TRBV7-3 | - | TRBD2 | TGTGCCAGCAGTCTACTAGCGGGAGCAGACATTCAGTACTTC | CASSLLAGADIQYF
TRBJ2-5 | TRBV5-1 | - | - | TGCGCCAGCAGCTTGGGACGTCGGGGTGTATCCCAGTACTTC | CASSLGRRGVSQYF
TRBJ2-1 | TRBV7-2 | few | TRBD2 | TGTGCCAGCAGGGAGAGGCTAGCGGGAAACAATGAGCAGTTCTTC | CASRERLAGNNEQFF
TRBJ2-1 | TRBV6-2/TRBV6-3 | - | - | TGTGCCAGCAGTTACGCGACTAATGAGCAGTTCTTC | CASSYATNEQFF
TRBJ2-1 | TRBV6-5 | - | TRBD1 | TGTGCCAGCAGTTACGTCAGGACAGGAACTAACGATGAGCAGTTCTTC | CASSYVRTGTNDEQFF
TRBJ1-4 | TRBV3-1 | - | - | TGTGCCAGCAGCCAAGACCCCGGACAGACTAATGAAAAACTGTTTTTT | CASSQDPGQTNEKLFF